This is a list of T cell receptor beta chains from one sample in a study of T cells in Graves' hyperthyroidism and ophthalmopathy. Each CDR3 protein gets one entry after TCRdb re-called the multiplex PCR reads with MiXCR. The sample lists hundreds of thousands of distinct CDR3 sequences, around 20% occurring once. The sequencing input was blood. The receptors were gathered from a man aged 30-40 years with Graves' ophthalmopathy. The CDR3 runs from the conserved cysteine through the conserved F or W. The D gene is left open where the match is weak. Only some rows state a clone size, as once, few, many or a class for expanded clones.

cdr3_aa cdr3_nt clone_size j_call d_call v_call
CSAPRYAGAPSYEQYF TGCAGTGCTCCCCGGTACGCGGGGGCTCCCTCCTACGAGCAGTACTTC once TRBJ2-7 NA TRBV20-1
CASGWDIYEQYF TGTGCCAGCGGTTGGGACATCTACGAGCAGTACTTC many TRBJ2-7 NA TRBV28
CASSVVGQETQYF TGTGCCAGCAGTGTCGTGGGCCAAGAGACCCAGTACTTC many TRBJ2-5 NA TRBV2
CATSRDHGTRSSSYNEQFF TGTGCCACCAGCAGAGATCACGGGACCCGGTCCAGCTCCTACAATGAGCAGTTCTTC many TRBJ2-1 NA TRBV15
CASSLATNNQPQHF TGTGCCAGCAGCTTGGCCACGAACAATCAGCCCCAGCATTTT NA TRBJ1-5 NA TRBV5-5
CATSLAAYNEQFF TGTGCCACCAGCTTAGCGGCTTACAATGAGCAGTTCTTC NA TRBJ2-1 NA TRBV24-1
CATSDLAGASISTDTQYF TGTGCCACCAGTGACCTAGCGGGAGCCTCTATTAGCACAGATACGCAGTATTTT NA TRBJ2-3 TRBD2 TRBV24-1
CASSSSDRAGFNEQFF TGTGCCAGCAGTTCCTCCGACAGGGCGGGTTTCAATGAGCAGTTCTTC NA TRBJ2-1 TRBD1 TRBV28
CASRSSSTDTQYF TGCGCCAGCAGGTCGTCTAGCACAGATACGCAGTATTTT many TRBJ2-3 NA TRBV5-1
CASSEARTSREQYF TGTGCCAGCAGTGAGGCGAGGACTAGCCGCGAGCAGTACTTC NA TRBJ2-7 TRBD2 TRBV6-1
CATSGWTESSGNTIYF TGTGCCACCAGCGGCTGGACGGAGAGCTCTGGAAACACCATATATTTT few TRBJ1-3 NA TRBV15
CSVENTEAFF TGCAGCGTTGAGAACACCGAAGCTTTCTTT many TRBJ1-1 NA TRBV29-1
CASSTGLRNEQFF TGTGCCAGCAGTACGGGCCTGCGGAATGAGCAGTTCTTC NA TRBJ2-1 NA TRBV7-6
CASRIQNTGELFF TGTGCCAGCAGAATACAGAACACCGGGGAGCTGTTTTTT many TRBJ2-2 NA TRBV28
CASSARASGSASYEQYF TGTGCCAGCAGTGCTCGGGCTAGCGGGAGTGCCTCCTACGAGCAGTACTTC NA TRBJ2-7 TRBD2 TRBV27
CASSLTTGGYNQPQHF TGTGCCAGCAGCCTCACAACAGGGGGCTACAATCAGCCCCAGCATTTT NA TRBJ1-5 TRBD1 TRBV7-8